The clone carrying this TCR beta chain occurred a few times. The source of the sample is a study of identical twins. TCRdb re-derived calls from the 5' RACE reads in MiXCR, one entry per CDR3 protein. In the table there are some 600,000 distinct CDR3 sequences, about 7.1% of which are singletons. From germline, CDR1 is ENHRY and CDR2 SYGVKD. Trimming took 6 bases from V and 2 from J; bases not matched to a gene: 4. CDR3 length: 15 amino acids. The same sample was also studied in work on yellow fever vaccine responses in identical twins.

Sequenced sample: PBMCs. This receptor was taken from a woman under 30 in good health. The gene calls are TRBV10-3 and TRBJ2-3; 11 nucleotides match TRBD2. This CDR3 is CAIRGTSGVTDTQYF. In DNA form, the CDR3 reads TGTGCCATCAGGGGGACTAGCGGAGTCACAGATACGCAGTATTTT.